These 20 T cell receptor beta chains came from one sample sequenced in a study of T cells after yellow fever vaccination. TCRdb reprocessed the 5' RACE reads via MiXCR and lists one record per CDR3 protein. The table shows about 260,000 distinct CDR3 sequences, with roughly 13% occurring only once. Source: CD4+ T cells sorted from PBMCs, taken 45 days after the yellow fever booster vaccination. These receptors were taken from a man younger than 40 who received the YFV17D yellow fever vaccine.

This clonotype has only a few counts. This sequence joins TRBV18 and TRBJ2-1; a weak D match, TRBD2 (6 bases). The CDR3 sequence is 12 residues long. Germline CDR1 and CDR2: KGHSH and LQKENI. The germline V and J ends were trimmed by 10 bases and 8 bases, with 15 bases remaining between them. The DNA for the CDR3 is TGTGCCACGTCGGTGGGAGGCGATGAGCAGTTCTTC. The encoded protein is CATSVGGDEQFF.

This clonotype appeared a few times. This chain links TRBV12-3 or TRBV12-4 with TRBJ1-5; 9 bases map to TRBD1. J gave up 1 base and V 5 bases, and 6 bases lay outside the gene matches. This CDR3 spans 16 amino acids. Here the CDR3 DNA reads TGTGCCAGCAGTCTTCCCGGGACAGGGAGCAATCAGCCCCAGCATTTT. Amino acids: CASSLPGTGSNQPQHF.

The genes are TRBV5-6 and TRBJ2-1; D is ambiguous. Trimming cost V 0 bases and J 1 base, with 11 bases left between them. The CDR3 has 16 residues. The V gene's germline CDR1 is SGHDT and CDR2 YYEEEE. CDR3 protein: CASSLVASVSYNEQFF. The CDR3 DNA reads as TGTGCCAGCAGCTTGGTAGCAAGCGTGTCCTACAATGAGCAGTTCTTC.

The V call is TRBV6-2 or TRBV6-3, the J call TRBJ2-1; tentative D call: TRBD1 (6 bases). CDR1 MNHEY and CDR2 SVGEGT come from the germline V gene. The CDR3 is 13 amino acids. The ends were cut back, 5 bases at V and 3 bases at J, with 8 bases in the middle. The CDR3 here is CASSRDNYNEQFF. As DNA, the CDR3 is TGTGCCAGCAGTCGGGACAACTACAATGAGCAGTTCTTC.

The sample holds one count of this clonotype. The CDR3 sequence: CAISERREIYNEQFF. The CDR3 DNA is TGTGCCATCAGTGAAAGGCGGGAAATCTACAATGAGCAGTTCTTC. The genes are TRBV10-3 and TRBJ2-1, with a tentative D call TRBD2 (6 bases). CDR1 and CDR2 (germline): ENHRY, SYGVKD. The V end lost 3 bases, the J end lost 3 bases, and 12 bases lay between the germline ends. The CDR3 is 15 residues long.

This chain links TRBV10-3 with TRBJ1-1; 8 nucleotides match TRBD1. The trim removed 6 bases at V and 3 bases at J, leaving 3 bases unmatched. Germline V gene sequence: CDR1 ENHRY, CDR2 SYGVKD. The CDR3 has 13 amino acids. CDR3: CAIRTGADTEAFF. CDR3 DNA: TGTGCCATCAGGACAGGGGCCGACACTGAAGCTTTCTTT.

This clonotype was counted between two and nine times. This chain uses TRBV10-1 with TRBJ2-5, with D possibly being TRBD1 (5 bases). Germline CDR1 and CDR2: WNHNN and SYGVQD (reference sequence). The CDR3 sequence is 13 residues long. The ends were cut back, 6 bases at V and 4 bases at J, with 12 bases in the middle. The CDR3 DNA follows: TGCGCCAGCAGCAGGGTAAAGGGAGAGACCCAGTACTTC. This translates into CASSRVKGETQYF.

This sequence joins TRBV5-1 and TRBJ2-7; D not resolved. CDR1 SGHRS and CDR2 YFSETQ come from the germline V gene. Trimming took off 0 bases at V and 3 bases at J, with 7 bases between the two ends. CDR3 length equals 13 residues. The DNA of the CDR3 is TGCGCCAGCAGCTTGGACCCAGTCTACGAGCAGTACTTC. It codes for CASSLDPVYEQYF.

This sequence joins TRBV20-1 and TRBJ2-1; 10 bases are a match to TRBD1. V lost 5 bases to trimming and J lost 4 bases; unmatched junction nucleotides: 5. The CDR3 is 14 residues long. Germline CDR1 reads DFQATT; CDR2 reads SNEGSKA (reference sequence). For the CDR3, the DNA is TGCAGTGCTTACTCGGGACAGGGGTACAATGAGCAGTTCTTC. Translated, it gives CSAYSGQGYNEQFF.

This clonotype was recorded a few times. J is TRBJ1-1 and V is TRBV27; the D is unclear. The CDR3 has 15 residues. Germline loops: CDR1 MNHEY, CDR2 SMNVEV (reference sequence). Trimming pared 5 bases from V and 1 base from J, leaving 14 bases between. CDR3 sequence: CASSPGLISNTEAFF. DNA for the CDR3: TGTGCCAGCAGTCCTGGGCTAATTTCGAACACTGAAGCTTTCTTT.

The V gene is TRBV5-1, the J gene TRBJ2-1; 11 nucleotides line up with TRBD2. The V gene end was trimmed by 4 bases and the J gene end by 9 bases; junction bases not matched to a gene: 9. Germline CDR1 SGHRS, CDR2 YFSETQ. The CDR3 contains 15 residues. In DNA form, the CDR3 reads TGCGCCAGCAGCCAAGAGGGACTAGCGGTTGGTGAGCAGTTCTTC. It yields the protein CASSQEGLAVGEQFF.

This clonotype showed up just a few times. The rearrangement joins TRBV12-3 or TRBV12-4 to TRBJ2-1; 8 nucleotides match TRBD2. The V segment lost 3 bases and the J segment 9 bases; nucleotides outside the gene matches: 10. The CDR3 is made up of 15 amino acids. CDR3 sequence reads: CASSLQGLALGEQFF. Written as DNA, the CDR3 is TGTGCCAGCAGTTTGCAAGGACTAGCCCTCGGTGAGCAGTTCTTC.

V is TRBV7-8 and J is TRBJ2-7, with D tentatively TRBD1 (5 bases). V was clipped by 1 base and J by 6 bases, with 16 bases between them. The CDR3 is made up of 15 amino acids. CDR1 SGHVS and CDR2 FQNEAQ come from the germline V gene. Here the CDR3 DNA reads TGTGCCAGCAGCTTAGTAGACAGCTCCGTTCGCGAGCAGTACTTC. Translated, it gives CASSLVDSSVREQYF.

This clonotype turned up a few times. The chain is built from TRBV19 and TRBJ2-1, with D perhaps being TRBD1 or TRBD2 (5 bases each). This CDR3 spans 16 amino acids. The germline CDR1 and CDR2 sequences are LNHDA and SQIVND (reference sequence). V was cut by 7 bases and J by 0 bases, with 16 bases left in between. The CDR3 spells CASIGLGPFSYNEQFF. The CDR3 DNA reads as TGTGCCAGTATTGGTCTGGGACCTTTCTCCTACAATGAGCAGTTCTTC.

CDR3 residues: CASRQGATEAFF. The CDR3 DNA follows: TGCGCCAGCAGACAGGGGGCAACTGAAGCTTTCTTT. The chain joins TRBV5-1 to TRBJ1-1; the match to TRBD1 covers 9 bases. CDR3 length equals 12 residues. J was trimmed by 5 bases and V by 5 bases; bases with no gene match: 1. In germline, CDR1 is SGHRS, CDR2 YFSETQ. Supplemented by reference TRBV5-1 and TRBJ1-1, the full variable domain reads KAGVTQTPRYLIKTRGQQVTLSCSPISGHRSVSWYQQTPGQGLQFLFEYFSETQRNKGNFPGRFSGRQFSNSRSEMNVSTLELGDSALYLCASRQGATEAFFGQGTRLTVV.

This clonotype has only a few counts. CDR3 sequence (DNA): TGTGCCAGCAGCCAAGGCGGGTTAGCCAAAAACATTCAGTACTTC. This codes for CASSQGGLAKNIQYF. V is TRBV4-2 and J is TRBJ2-4; weak D call: TRBD2 (5 bases). Trimming left V 1 base short and J 0 bases short, with 7 bases between. From germline, CDR1 is LGHNA and CDR2 YNFKEQ. The CDR3 is 15 amino acids.

This clonotype has a handful of counts. The chain couples TRBV18 to TRBJ2-3; the D gene could be TRBD1 or TRBD2 (5 bases each). This CDR3 comprises 17 residues. V dropped 5 bases and J dropped 5 bases, with 23 bases sitting between them. Germline V gene lookup returns CDR1 KGHSH and CDR2 LQKENI. The CDR3, as DNA: TGTGCCAGCTCAACCAACCTTGGGACCAGTAAGAGAGATACGCAGTATTTT. Its protein is CASSTNLGTSKRDTQYF. Filled out from reference TRBV18 and TRBJ2-3, the complete variable domain reads NAGVMQNPRHLVRRRGQEARLRCSPMKGHSHVYWYRQLPEEGLKFMVYLQKENIIDESGMPKERFSAEFPKEGPSILRIQQVVRGDSAAYFCASSTNLGTSKRDTQYFGPGTRLTVL.

The chain couples TRBV20-1 to TRBJ1-5; 8 nucleotides align to TRBD1. CDR1 is DFQATT and CDR2 is SNEGSKA in the germline V gene (reference sequence). V was pared by 3 bases and J by 1 base, with 5 bases of the junction left unmatched. The CDR3 consists of 15 residues. In DNA, the CDR3 is TGCAGTGCTAGGGACAGGGTTGGAAGCAATCAGCCCCAGCATTTT. It specifies CSARDRVGSNQPQHF.

In its sample, this clonotype was seen a few times. This chain links TRBV14 with TRBJ2-1; no firm D call. Trimming removed 0 bases at V and 4 bases at J, with 7 bases between. Germline V CDR1 and CDR2: SGHDN, FVKESK. CDR3 length: 14 amino acids. CDR3 region: CASSQDSQYNEQFF. The CDR3 bases are TGTGCCAGCAGCCAAGATTCCCAGTACAATGAGCAGTTCTTC.

V gene TRBV5-4 combines with J gene TRBJ2-7; D not certain. The germline V and J ends were trimmed by 4 bases and 2 bases, with 13 bases remaining between them. The germline V gene has CDR1 SGHNT and CDR2 YYREEE (reference sequence). CDR3 length: 14 amino acids. As DNA, the CDR3 is TGTGCCAGCAGCCCGGACCTGCTAACCTACGAGCAGTACTTC. Encoded protein: CASSPDLLTYEQYF.